One sample yielded the 29 T cell receptor beta chains listed below, sequenced in a study of T cell therapy after organ transplantation. Clones were sequenced by immunoSEQ multiplex PCR, and TCRdb holds only the in-frame ones, with some missing. This sample yields 20,000 or so clones, of which around 81% are seen a single time; 9% to 9.5% belongs to the top ten. No antigen is known for these receptors. The time point: 4-8 weeks after completion of therapy. The sequencing used CD8+ T cells from blood, collected after autologous CMV-specific T cell therapy. These receptors originate from a human patient who had received a solid organ transplant and had CMV disease. Some T cells could come from the graft donor.

This clone has only one observation. The chain combines TRBV9 with TRBJ1-2, with 8 positions matching TRBD1. V trimming: 0 bases; J trimming: 5 bases; junction bases outside the gene matches: 12. The CDR3 is made up of 17 amino acids. Germline loops: CDR1 SGDLS, CDR2 YYNGEE. Here the CDR3 reads CASSVDVFSGGDYGYTF. In nucleotides, the CDR3 is TGTGCCAGCAGCGTAGACGTGTTTTCAGGGGGCGATTATGGCTACACCTTC. The full variable domain, with the rest looked up from reference TRBV9 and TRBJ1-2, is DSGVTQTPKHLITATGQRVTLRCSPRSGDLSVYWYQQSLDQGLQFLIQYYNGEERAKGNILERFSAQQFPDLHSELNLSSLELGDSALYFCASSVDVFSGGDYGYTFGSGTRLTVV.

J is TRBJ2-1 and V is TRBV10-2; D unresolved. Trimming removed 2 bases from V and 0 bases from J, with 5 bases in between. The germline CDR1 and CDR2 sequences are WSHSY and SAAADI. This CDR3 has 14 amino acids. CDR3 amino acids: CASSEAFSYNEQFF. Here the CDR3 DNA reads TGCGCCAGCAGTGAGGCCTTCTCCTACAATGAGCAGTTCTTC.

This chain joins TRBV12-5 and TRBJ2-1; D uncertain. Trimming shortened V by 3 bases and J by 5 bases, and 5 bases separated the two germline ends. CDR3 length: 12 amino acids. Per the germline V gene, CDR1 is LGHNT and CDR2 is FRNRAP. CDR3 DNA: TGTGCTAGTGGTTTTGAGAACAATGAGCAGTTCTTC. Translating gives CASGFENNEQFF. Drawing the rest from reference TRBV12-5 and TRBJ2-1, the complete variable domain is DARVTQTPRHKVTEMGQEVTMRCQPILGHNTVFWYRQTMMQGLELLAYFRNRAPLDDSGMPKDRFSAEMPDATLATLKIQPSEPRDSAVYFCASGFENNEQFFGPGTRLTVL.

The chain uses TRBV30 and TRBJ1-2; no clear D. Germline-derived CDR1 and CDR2 are GTSNPN and SVGIG (reference sequence). Trimming shortened V by 1 base and J by 1 base, and 22 bases separated the two germline ends. This CDR3 has 18 amino acids. The CDR3: CAWSGSGTLLEFNYGYTF. The CDR3 nucleotides are TGTGCCTGGAGTGGCAGTGGCACCCTCCTGGAATTTAACTATGGCTACACCTTC.

The V call is TRBV7-8, the J call TRBJ1-4; D gene ambiguous. This CDR3 region has 16 residues. V was cut by 5 bases and J by 0 bases, with 13 bases left in between. Germline assignment: CDR1 SGHVS and CDR2 FQNEAQ. The CDR3 nucleotides read TGTGCCAGCAGCCCCGGGTCCACCTCAACTAATGAAAAACTGTTTTTT. It specifies CASSPGSTSTNEKLFF.

The J gene is TRBJ1-1, the V gene TRBV10-3; TRBD1 agrees at 9 bases. V lost 10 bases and J lost 1; bases outside the gene matches: 16. This CDR3 is built from 17 residues. The germline V gene has CDR1 ENHRY and CDR2 SYGVKD. The CDR3 loop reads CATHTGQGTIWNTEAFF. CDR3 DNA: TGTGCCACCCACACCGGACAGGGGACGATTTGGAACACTGAAGCTTTCTTT.

This clone has only one observation. J is TRBJ2-2 and V is TRBV7-9; the D is unclear. This CDR3 has 16 amino acids. The V gene lost 2 bases and the J gene lost 4 bases, with 14 bases spanning the gap. CDR1 and CDR2 from the germline V gene are SEHNR and FQNEAQ (reference sequence). The CDR3, as DNA: TGTGCCAGCAGCTTATTGGTTAGACGTACCACCGGGGAGCTGTTTTTT. It is translated as CASSLLVRRTTGELFF.

The J gene is TRBJ1-4, the V gene TRBV11-2; 7 bases match TRBD1. V lost 5 bases to trimming and J lost 7 bases; unmatched junction nucleotides: 10. Per the germline V gene, CDR1 is SGHAT and CDR2 is FQNNGV. The CDR3 is made up of 15 amino acids. CDR3 residues: CASSRRDRAGEKLFF. As DNA, the CDR3 is TGTGCCAGCAGCCGCCGAGACAGGGCCGGTGAAAAACTGTTTTTT.

The rearrangement joins TRBV4-3 to TRBJ1-4; perhaps TRBD1 as D (6 bases). CDR3 length: 17 residues. Germline CDR1 is LGHNA and CDR2 is YSLEER. Between the trimmed V and J ends, which lost 0 bases and 6 bases, there was a span of 17 bases. Here the CDR3 DNA reads TGCGCCAGCAGCCAAGAACGATCGGGGGGCGAGGATGAAAAACTGTTTTTT. It yields the protein CASSQERSGGEDEKLFF.

The chain links TRBV27 to TRBJ1-2; D is ambiguous. The germline V and J ends were trimmed by 6 bases and 5 bases, with 13 bases remaining between them. Germline V gene data show CDR1 as MNHEY and CDR2 as SMNVEV (reference sequence). CDR3 length equals 13 residues. Here the CDR3 DNA reads TGTGCCAGCAGGATCGGAGGAGGGTATGGCTACACCTTC. It specifies CASRIGGGYGYTF.

V and J are TRBV15 and TRBJ1-5; the match to TRBD1 covers 9 bases. After removal of 1 base from V and 4 bases from J, the junction contained 2 bases not matched to a gene. The germline CDR1 and CDR2 sequences are LNHNV and YYDKDF (reference sequence). The CDR3 loop spans 15 amino acids. As DNA, the CDR3 is TGTGCCACCAGCAGAGGACAGGGGGTAAATCAGCCCCAGCATTTT. Its protein product is CATSRGQGVNQPQHF.

The chain employs TRBV13 and TRBJ2-7, with D perhaps being TRBD1 or TRBD2 (5 bases each). CDR1 and CDR2 from the germline V gene are PRHDT and FYEKMQ (reference sequence). The CDR3 is 15 amino acids. Trimming took 5 bases from V and 4 from J, leaving 18 bases between them. CDR3 loop: CASSRFGQGDYEQYF. CDR3 bases: TGTGCCAGCAGCCGATTCGGGCAGGGAGATTACGAGCAGTACTTC.

The V call is TRBV11-2, the J call TRBJ2-5; a possible D gene is TRBD2 (5 bases). CDR1 is SGHAT, CDR2 FQNNGV, per germline. Trimming removed 5 bases at V and 3 bases at J, with 10 bases between. The CDR3 consists of 13 residues. In DNA, the CDR3 is TGTGCCAGCAGCAAACTAGTGGAAGAGACCCAGTACTTC. Translation: CASSKLVEETQYF.

The chain couples TRBV6-5 to TRBJ2-1, with 9 bases identical to TRBD2. Germline assignment: CDR1 MNHEY and CDR2 SVGAGI. The CDR3 totals 16 residues. Losses at the gene ends were 2 bases for V and 2 bases for J; bases not matched to a gene: 4. CDR3 loop: CASSYSAGGPYNEQFF. The CDR3, as DNA: TGTGCCAGCAGTTACAGTGCGGGAGGGCCCTACAATGAGCAGTTCTTC.

The chain has TRBV14 and TRBJ2-5, with D possibly TRBD2 on 5 matching bases. This CDR3 is 16 amino acids long. Germline V gene sequence: CDR1 SGHDN, CDR2 FVKESK. The germline V and J ends were trimmed by 0 bases and 5 bases, with 16 bases remaining between them. The CDR3, as DNA: TGTGCCAGCAGCCAAGACATAGGCACTAGGCTGGAGACCCAGTACTTC. Protein product: CASSQDIGTRLETQYF.

In this sample, this clone turned up once. This chain joins TRBV5-1 and TRBJ1-2; 9 bases fit TRBD1. Germline assignment: CDR1 SGHRS and CDR2 YFSETQ. The junction had 7 bases not matched to a gene; V was cut back by 0 bases and J by 4 bases. The CDR3 length is 16 residues. The CDR3 nucleotides read TGCGCCAGCAGCTTGGCCAAGACAGGGGGTGCCTATGGCTACACCTTC. Residues: CASSLAKTGGAYGYTF.

The chain combines TRBV7-9 with TRBJ1-4; 8 bases match TRBD1. The germline gives CDR1 SEHNR, CDR2 FQNEAQ (reference sequence). V dropped 4 bases and J dropped 14; count of bases not matched to a gene: 12. This CDR3 spans 14 amino acids. CDR3 amino acids: CASSSQGGLRFLFF. DNA of the CDR3: TGTGCCAGCAGCTCACAGGGGGGACTTCGATTTCTGTTTTTT. Full variable domain (outside the CDR3, taken from reference TRBV7-9 and TRBJ1-4): DTGVSQNPRHKITKRGQNVTFRCDPISEHNRLYWYRQTLGQGPEFLTYFQNEAQLEKSRLLSDRFSAERPKGSFSTLEIQRTEQGDSAMYLCASSSQGGLRFLFFGSGTQLSVL.

On this clone: Relative to the germline gene, one junction end is altered; a read error may explain this. The V and J genes are TRBV13 and TRBJ2-7; maybe TRBD2 (5 bases). The CDR3 spans 15 residues. The germline gives CDR1 PRHDT, CDR2 FYEKMQ (reference sequence). The CDR3 is CASSLDGGGSYEQYF. The CDR3 region has the DNA TGTGCCAGCAGTTTAGATGGAGGCGGCTCCTACGAGCAGTACTTC.

The chain uses TRBV5-8 and TRBJ2-7; no definite D call. Germline V gives CDR1 SGHTS, CDR2 YDEGEE. The CDR3 totals 13 residues. Trimming removed 2 bases at V and 5 bases at J, with 11 bases between. In DNA form, the CDR3 reads TGTGCCAGCAGCTTAGTAGGGATCGACGAGCAGTACTTC. Encoded protein: CASSLVGIDEQYF.

This clone was seen more than once but under ten times. The V gene is TRBV10-1, the J gene TRBJ2-7, with a weak D call TRBD2 (5 bases). V lost 7 bases, J lost 0 bases, and 10 bases lay in between. Germline-derived CDR1 and CDR2 are WNHNN and SYGVQD (reference sequence). The CDR3 has 13 residues. CDR3 nucleotide sequence: TGCGCCAGCAACAGTCGGGACTCCTACGAGCAGTACTTC. Its translation is CASNSRDSYEQYF.

The V call is TRBV10-3, the J call TRBJ1-1, with D possibly being TRBD1 (5 bases). Germline V gene lookup returns CDR1 ENHRY and CDR2 SYGVKD. With 6 bases removed from V and 2 bases from J, the gap between germline ends came to 13 bases. The CDR3 covers 14 residues. The CDR3 DNA reads TGTGCCATCAGGGGGGGTTCCTCAAACACTGAAGCTTTCTTT. This translates into CAIRGGSSNTEAFF.

V gene TRBV27 combines with J gene TRBJ2-1; weak D call: TRBD1 (6 bases). CDR1 is MNHEY and CDR2 is SMNVEV in the germline V gene (reference sequence). The CDR3 is made up of 17 amino acids. Trimming removed 5 bases from V and 0 bases from J, with 17 bases in between. The CDR3 here is CASSPFLTGSSYNEQFF. The CDR3, as DNA: TGTGCCAGCAGTCCCTTTCTCACAGGGAGCTCCTACAATGAGCAGTTCTTC.

The rearrangement links TRBV11-2 to TRBJ1-1; D is ambiguous. Trimming left V 0 bases short and J 8 bases short, with 13 bases between. This CDR3 contains 14 residues. CDR1 and CDR2 from the germline V gene are SGHAT and FQNNGV. CDR3 in amino acids: CASSLDLGSTEAFF. The DNA of the CDR3 is TGTGCCAGCAGCTTAGATCTCGGGTCGACAGAAGCTTTCTTT.

This chain joins TRBV4-3 and TRBJ1-2; tentative D call: TRBD1 (6 bases). The CDR3 consists of 17 residues. CDR1 is LGHNA and CDR2 is YSLEER in the germline V gene. The ends were cut back, 0 bases at V and 4 bases at J, with 18 bases in the middle. The CDR3 here is CASSQDFGEQGVYGYTF. The DNA of the CDR3 is TGCGCCAGCAGCCAAGATTTTGGTGAACAGGGCGTCTATGGCTACACCTTC.

The chain combines TRBV4-2 with TRBJ2-1; D not resolved. The ends were cut back, 1 base at V and 7 bases at J, with 8 bases in the middle. This CDR3 is built from 13 residues. Germline V gene sequence: CDR1 LGHNA, CDR2 YNFKEQ. CDR3 residues: CASSQASGNEQFF. CDR3 nucleotides: TGTGCCAGCAGCCAAGCTAGTGGGAATGAGCAGTTCTTC.

This chain connects TRBV7-9 to TRBJ2-7; D is perhaps TRBD1 (5 bases). The CDR3 is 12 residues long. CDR1 and CDR2 from the germline V gene are SEHNR and FQNEAQ (reference sequence). Trimming took off 5 bases at V and 4 bases at J, with 9 bases between the two ends. CDR3 sequence reads: CASSPGFYEQYF. Here the CDR3 DNA reads TGTGCCAGCAGCCCAGGGTTTTACGAGCAGTACTTC. The variable domain in full, completed from reference TRBV7-9 and TRBJ2-7, reads DTGVSQNPRHKITKRGQNVTFRCDPISEHNRLYWYRQTLGQGPEFLTYFQNEAQLEKSRLLSDRFSAERPKGSFSTLEIQRTEQGDSAMYLCASSPGFYEQYFGPGTRLTVT.

V and J are TRBV7-9 and TRBJ2-5; 7 nucleotides agree with TRBD2. This CDR3 contains 13 residues. Unmatched junction bases numbered 2, after V lost 2 bases and J lost 5 bases. The germline gives CDR1 SEHNR, CDR2 FQNEAQ (reference sequence). CDR3 loop: CASSLLAAETQYF. The CDR3 DNA is TGTGCCAGCAGCTTACTAGCGGCGGAGACCCAGTACTTC.

V is TRBV27 and J is TRBJ1-2; D is perhaps TRBD1 (5 bases). Deletions cut 4 bases from V and 8 bases from J, with 17 bases between. The CDR3 extends over 14 amino acids. Per germline, CDR1 MNHEY and CDR2 SMNVEV (reference sequence). The CDR3 loop is CASSYGGGLRGYTF. The CDR3 bases are TGTGCCAGCAGTTACGGCGGGGGTCTTAGGGGCTACACCTTC.

The rearrangement uses TRBV4-1 and TRBJ2-1, with a possible D match to TRBD2 (5 bases). V shed 3 bases and J shed 6 bases, with 12 bases lying between them. This CDR3 spans 14 amino acids. The V gene's germline CDR1 is MGHRA and CDR2 YSYEKL. The CDR3 nucleotides read TGCGCCAGCAGCCATTATGGACTCCCCAATGAGCAGTTCTTC. Translating it yields CASSHYGLPNEQFF.